This entry concerns a single T cell receptor (beta chain). Its cognate antigen is unknown. This sample is part of a study of shared clonotypes between healthy human individuals. The study, taken as a whole, reports: Several donors had about 5% of their naive CD4 clonotypes in common. Non-shared clonotypes displayed generation probabilities falling below those of clonotypes present in all four donors.

Trimming took off 0 bases at V and 4 bases at J, with 12 bases between the two ends. The CDR3 has 15 residues. Germline V gives CDR1 LNHNV, CDR2 YYDKDF (reference sequence). Clones were read by immunoSEQ multiplex PCR, and TCRdb kept only the in-frame ones, dropping some. The sample carries some 1.1 million clones, 60% to 80% recorded once. V and J are TRBV15 and TRBJ1-2, with TRBD1 as a possible D gene (6 bases). The sample comprised memory CD4+ T cells from PBMCs. Regarding subset: CD45RA-negative fraction. The source is a man younger than 35 in good health. Some clones in this sample may be carry-over from other donors' samples. The CDR3 here is CATSRETGPSYGYTF. CDR3 DNA: TGTGCCACCAGCAGAGAGACAGGCCCGTCCTATGGCTACACCTTC.